This is a list of T cell receptor beta chains from one sample in a study of T cell repertoires in cytomegalovirus infection. Their cognate antigens are unknown. TCRdb analysed the reads with MiXCR anew, one entry per CDR3 protein. The sample holds 100,000 to 150,000 distinct CDR3 sequences, around 25% seen once. The sequencing sample was made of PBMCs, sequenced either directly or after in vitro stimulation (not recorded which). These receptors were obtained from a human donor in good health (CMV status not recorded). Some clones in this sample may be carry-over from other donors' samples. CDR3s include the opening cysteine and the closing phenylalanine or tryptophan. D genes are given only for firm matches. For some rows the clone size is stated as once, few or many, or as a class when expanded; others skip it.

cdr3_aa | cdr3_nt | clone_size | d_call | j_call | v_call
CASGEGLAGTDTQYF | TGTGCCAGCGGGGAGGGACTAGCGGGAACGGATACGCAGTATTTT | NA | TRBD2 | TRBJ2-3 | TRBV28
CSARDGGGSSYNEQFF | TGCAGTGCTAGAGATGGGGGCGGGAGCTCCTACAATGAGCAGTTCTTC | NA | NA | TRBJ2-1 | TRBV20-1
CASSLGPSENNEQFF | TGTGCCAGCAGCTTGGGGCCTAGCGAGAACAATGAGCAGTTCTTC | many | NA | TRBJ2-1 | TRBV7-8
CSVLYLAQGDNEQFF | TGCAGCGTTCTCTACCTAGCGCAGGGTGACAATGAGCAGTTCTTC | NA | NA | TRBJ2-1 | TRBV29-1
CASSLRDRVNTEAFF | TGTGCCAGCAGCTTAAGGGACAGAGTGAACACTGAAGCTTTCTTT | many | TRBD1 | TRBJ1-1 | TRBV7-2
CSAQNTGELFF | TGCAGTGCGCAGAACACCGGGGAGCTGTTTTTT | few | NA | TRBJ2-2 | TRBV20-1
CASSLMGTTNYGYTF | TGTGCCAGCAGCTTAATGGGCACCACTAACTATGGCTACACCTTC | few | NA | TRBJ1-2 | TRBV7-9
CASSPNRARRNEQFF | TGTGCTAGCAGCCCCAACCGGGCCAGGCGAAATGAGCAGTTCTTC | many | NA | TRBJ2-1 | TRBV7-7
CASSSDSNEQFF | TGTGCCAGCAGCTCGGACTCCAATGAGCAGTTCTTC | NA | NA | TRBJ2-1 | TRBV7-3
CASGLTRAGVTDTQYF | TGTGCTAGTGGTTTGACGAGGGCGGGAGTAACAGATACGCAGTATTTT | NA | TRBD2 | TRBJ2-3 | TRBV12-5
CSAQGSGFEQYF | TGCAGTGCCCAGGGTAGCGGGTTCGAGCAGTACTTC | few | TRBD2 | TRBJ2-7 | TRBV20-1
CASSLGASLRSEAFF | TGTGCCAGCAGCTTAGGGGCCAGTTTGAGGTCTGAAGCTTTCTTT | many | NA | TRBJ1-1 | TRBV7-2
CASSLEGTQYF | TGTGCCAGCAGTTTGGAGGGTACGCAGTATTTT | few | NA | TRBJ2-3 | TRBV12-3/TRBV12-4
CASSNPGQRYYGYTF | TGTGCCAGCAGTAACCCGGGACAGAGGTACTATGGCTACACCTTC | few | TRBD1 | TRBJ1-2 | TRBV7-9
CASSSGQGSSYEQYF | TGTGCCAGCAGCTCAGGACAGGGAAGCTCCTACGAGCAGTACTTC | many | TRBD1 | TRBJ2-7 | TRBV7-2
CASSLPKDFNYGYTF | TGTGCCAGCAGCCTCCCGAAGGATTTCAACTATGGCTACACCTTC | few | NA | TRBJ1-2 | TRBV7-9
CSARYQETQYF | TGCAGTGCCCGGTACCAAGAGACCCAGTACTTC | NA | NA | TRBJ2-5 | TRBV20-1
CASQMNSPLHF | TGTGCCAGCCAGATGAATTCACCCCTCCACTTT | NA | NA | TRBJ1-6 | TRBV6-1
CASSQESGVNQPQHF | TGCGCCAGCAGCCAAGAATCGGGGGTCAATCAGCCCCAGCATTTT | NA | NA | TRBJ1-5 | TRBV4-3
CASSQDGFGGSSTDTQYF | TGCGCCAGCAGCCAAGATGGGTTCGGGGGATCAAGCACAGATACGCAGTATTTT | few | NA | TRBJ2-3 | TRBV4-3
CASSPTRVQETQYF | TGTGCCAGCAGCCCAACCAGGGTTCAAGAGACCCAGTACTTC | few | NA | TRBJ2-5 | TRBV7-8
CASSLRGDEKLFF | TGTGCCAGCAGCTTGCGAGGGGATGAAAAACTGTTTTTT | NA | NA | TRBJ1-4 | TRBV5-4
CASSLAGTSGSSYNEQFF | TGTGCCAGCAGTTTGGCCGGGACTAGCGGGAGCTCCTACAATGAGCAGTTCTTC | NA | TRBD2 | TRBJ2-1 | TRBV12-3/TRBV12-4
CSVVTGVGETQYF | TGCAGCGTTGTGACAGGGGTTGGAGAGACCCAGTACTTC | NA | TRBD1 | TRBJ2-5 | TRBV29-1
CASSLGQGAPTTQAFF | TGTGCCAGTAGTTTAGGACAGGGGGCACCGACTACCCAGGCTTTCTTT | NA | TRBD1 | TRBJ1-1 | TRBV19
CASSLEENSGYNEQFF | TGTGCCAGCAGCTTAGAGGAGAATAGCGGCTACAATGAGCAGTTCTTC | once | NA | TRBJ2-1 | TRBV7-6
CASSIGQGAVLVYEQYF | TGTGCCAGCAGCATAGGACAGGGAGCGGTTCTGGTCTACGAGCAGTACTTC | NA | TRBD1 | TRBJ2-7 | TRBV7-2
CASSLSGNSYNSPLHF | TGTGCCAGCAGCTTATCCGGGAACTCCTATAATTCACCCCTCCACTTT | few | NA | TRBJ1-6 | TRBV7-8
CASSAWGQGERQGYTF | TGTGCCAGCAGCGCCTGGGGACAGGGGGAACGGCAAGGCTACACCTTC | NA | TRBD1 | TRBJ1-2 | TRBV7-2